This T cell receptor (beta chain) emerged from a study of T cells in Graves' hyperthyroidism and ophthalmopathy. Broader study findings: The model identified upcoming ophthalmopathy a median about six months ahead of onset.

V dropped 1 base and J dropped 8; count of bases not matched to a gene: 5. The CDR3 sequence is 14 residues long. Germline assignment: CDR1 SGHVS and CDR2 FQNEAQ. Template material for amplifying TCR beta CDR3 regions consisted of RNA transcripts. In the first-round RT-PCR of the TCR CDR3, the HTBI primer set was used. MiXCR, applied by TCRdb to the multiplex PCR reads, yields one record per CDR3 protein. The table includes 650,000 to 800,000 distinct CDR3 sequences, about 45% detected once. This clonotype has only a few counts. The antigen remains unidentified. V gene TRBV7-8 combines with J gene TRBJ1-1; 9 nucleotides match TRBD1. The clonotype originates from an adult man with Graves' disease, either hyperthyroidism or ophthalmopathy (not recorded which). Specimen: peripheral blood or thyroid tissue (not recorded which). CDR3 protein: CASSLGGDREEAFF. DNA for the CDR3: TGTGCCAGCAGCTTAGGTGGGGACAGGGAAGAAGCTTTCTTT.